The T cell receptor beta chain described here comes from a study of cytomegalovirus exposure and HLA in healthy donors. PCR involved 60 Vbeta and 13 Jbeta primers. The method was immunoSEQ multiplex PCR; TCRdb's version includes in-frame clones alone and lacks a portion of them. The data hold some 130,000 clones, with nearly 80% observed a single time. With regard to this clone: Antigen unknown.

This CDR3 is 15 amino acids long. CDR1 and CDR2 from the germline V gene are SGHAT and FQNNGV. Trimming took off 2 bases at V and 5 bases at J, with 12 bases between the two ends. Study conclusions and caveats: Available immune exposure information covered CMV serostatus only.

The sequence came from a male donor in good health and CMV-seronegative. This rearrangement joins TRBV11-2 to TRBJ2-2; possibly TRBD1 for D (6 bases). The sequenced material came from PBMCs. The CDR3 here is CASSLNWGQTGELFF. For the CDR3, the DNA is TGTGCCAGCAGCTTAAACTGGGGGCAGACCGGGGAGCTGTTTTTT.